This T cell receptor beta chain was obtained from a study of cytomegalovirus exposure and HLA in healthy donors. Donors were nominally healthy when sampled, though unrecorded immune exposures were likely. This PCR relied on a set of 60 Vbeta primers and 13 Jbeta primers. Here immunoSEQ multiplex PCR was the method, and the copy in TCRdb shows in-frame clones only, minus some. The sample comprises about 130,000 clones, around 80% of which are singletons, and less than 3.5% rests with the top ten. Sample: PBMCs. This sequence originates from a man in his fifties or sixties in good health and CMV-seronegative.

CDR3 in amino acids: CASSDMGAYGYTF. Written as DNA, the CDR3 is TGTGCCAGCAGTGATATGGGGGCCTATGGCTACACCTTC. This chain joins TRBV6-1 and TRBJ1-2; maybe TRBD1 (6 bases). The germline CDR1 and CDR2 sequences are MNHNS and SASEGT. V was shortened by 3 bases and J by 4 bases, with 9 bases between the two germline ends. The CDR3 totals 13 residues.